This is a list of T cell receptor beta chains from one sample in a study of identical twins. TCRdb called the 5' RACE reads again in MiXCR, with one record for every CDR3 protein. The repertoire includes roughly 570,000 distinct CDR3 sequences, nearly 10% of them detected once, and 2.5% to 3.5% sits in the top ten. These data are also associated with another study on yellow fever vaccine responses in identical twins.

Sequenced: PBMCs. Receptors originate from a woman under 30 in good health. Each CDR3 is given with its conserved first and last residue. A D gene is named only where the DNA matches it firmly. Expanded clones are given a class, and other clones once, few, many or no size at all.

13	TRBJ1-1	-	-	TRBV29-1	CSVVRRMATEAFF	TGCAGCGTTGTACGGAGGATGGCCACTGAAGCTTTCTTT
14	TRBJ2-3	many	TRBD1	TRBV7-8	CASNPDRITDTQYF	TGTGCCAGCAACCCGGACAGGATCACAGATACGCAGTATTTT
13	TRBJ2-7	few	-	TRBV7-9	CASSLIGRGKQYF	TGTGCCAGCAGCTTGATCGGGAGAGGGAAGCAGTACTTC
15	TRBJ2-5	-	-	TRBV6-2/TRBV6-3	CASSYFGTAGETQYF	TGTGCCAGCAGTTACTTTGGGACAGCGGGAGAGACCCAGTACTTC
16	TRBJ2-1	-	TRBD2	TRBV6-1	CASRLTGTSVSNEQFF	TGTGCCAGCAGGCTCACCGGGACTAGCGTATCAAATGAGCAGTTCTTC
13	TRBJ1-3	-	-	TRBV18	CASSTPNRNTIYF	TGTGCCAGCTCAACGCCCAACAGAAACACCATATATTTT
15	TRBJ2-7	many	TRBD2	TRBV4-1	CASSQDRLAAYEQYF	TGCGCCAGCAGCCAAGATAGGCTAGCGGCCTACGAGCAGTACTTC
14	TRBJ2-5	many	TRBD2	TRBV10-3	CAIRPGLGVETQYF	TGTGCCATCAGGCCGGGACTAGGGGTGGAGACCCAGTACTTC
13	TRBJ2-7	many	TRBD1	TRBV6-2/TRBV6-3	CASSYSAGGEQYF	TGTGCCAGCAGTTACTCGGCAGGGGGTGAGCAGTACTTC
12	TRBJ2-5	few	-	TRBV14	CASSQSGRRQYF	TGTGCCAGCAGCCAATCCGGGAGACGGCAGTACTTC
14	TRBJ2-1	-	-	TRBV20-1	CSAYWGSSYNEQFF	TGCAGTGCGTATTGGGGGAGCTCCTACAATGAGCAGTTCTTC
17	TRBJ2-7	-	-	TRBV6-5	CASSYASCRLWGYEQYF	TGTGCCAGCAGTTACGCATCGTGTAGGCTTTGGGGCTACGAGCAGTACTTC
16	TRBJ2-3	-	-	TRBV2	CASKVYRTLSTDTQYF	TGTGCCAGCAAAGTCTACCGAACCCTTAGCACAGATACGCAGTATTTT
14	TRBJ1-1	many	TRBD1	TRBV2	CASRGDSLNTEAFF	TGTGCCAGCAGGGGGGACAGCCTGAACACTGAAGCTTTCTTT
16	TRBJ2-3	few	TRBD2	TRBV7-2	CASSLIGLASSDTQYF	TGTGCCAGCAGCTTAATCGGACTAGCGAGTTCAGATACGCAGTATTTT
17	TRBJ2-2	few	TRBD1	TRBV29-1	CSVVGSTGTADTGELFF	TGCAGCGTTGTGGGGTCAACCGGGACAGCCGACACCGGGGAGCTGTTTTTT
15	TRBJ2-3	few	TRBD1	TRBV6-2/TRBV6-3	CASRRDRGSTDTQYF	TGTGCCAGCAGGAGAGACAGGGGTAGCACAGATACGCAGTATTTT